The 2 T cell receptor beta chains reported below all come from one sample, sequenced in a study of cytomegalovirus exposure and HLA in healthy donors (dated by TCRdb to about 2017). Library preparation used the immunoSEQ multiplex PCR assay. The multiplex PCR relied on a mix of 60 forward primers for TCR Vbeta segments and 13 reverse primers for TCR Jbeta segments. The table was pulled from immuneACCESS by TCRdb, which kept in-frame rearrangements only. Such tables lose some clones; where checked, under half of the loss comes from unresolved V genes, and the rest has no known cause. The sample table lists fewer than 85,000 clones, around 65% of them with a count of one. The ten most abundant clones make up over 4.5% of the sample. Material for sequencing was PBMCs. Receptor source: a man aged 55 to 70 in good health and CMV-seropositive.

The gene calls are TRBV27 and TRBJ2-1; 12 bases match TRBD2. V lost 6 bases to trimming and J lost 8 bases; unmatched junction nucleotides: 8. The V gene's germline CDR1 is MNHEY and CDR2 SMNVEV (reference sequence). The CDR3 loop spans 15 amino acids. As DNA, the CDR3 is TGTGCCAGCAGGTCTAGCGGGAGGGGTTTGGATGAGCAGTTCTTC. Protein product: CASRSSGRGLDEQFF.

This clone is termed medium-sized. This chain joins TRBV6-6 and TRBJ2-1, with TRBD1 matching 8 bases. After removal of 6 bases from V and 0 bases from J, the junction contained 7 bases not matched to a gene. Per the germline V gene, CDR1 is MNHNY and CDR2 is SVGAGI (reference sequence). The CDR3 covers 16 residues. As DNA, the CDR3 is TGTGCCAGCAGCCCTCGGACAGGGAGCTCCTACAATGAGCAGTTCTTC. Protein product: CASSPRTGSSYNEQFF.